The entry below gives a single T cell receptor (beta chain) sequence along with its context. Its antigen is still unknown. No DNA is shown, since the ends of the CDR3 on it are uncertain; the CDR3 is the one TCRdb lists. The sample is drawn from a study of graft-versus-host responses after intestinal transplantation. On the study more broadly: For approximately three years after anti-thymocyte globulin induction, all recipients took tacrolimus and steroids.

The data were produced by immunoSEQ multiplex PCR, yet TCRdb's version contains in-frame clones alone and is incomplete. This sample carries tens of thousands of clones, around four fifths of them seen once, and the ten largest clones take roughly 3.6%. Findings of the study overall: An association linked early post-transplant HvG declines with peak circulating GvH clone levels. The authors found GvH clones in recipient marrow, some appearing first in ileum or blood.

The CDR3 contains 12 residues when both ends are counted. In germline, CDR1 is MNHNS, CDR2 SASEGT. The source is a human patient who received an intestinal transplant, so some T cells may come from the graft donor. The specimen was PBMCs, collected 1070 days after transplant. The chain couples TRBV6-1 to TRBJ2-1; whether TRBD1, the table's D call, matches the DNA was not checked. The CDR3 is CASSEWGQGSFF.